These 7 T cell receptor beta chains originate from one sample sequenced in a study of shared clonotypes between healthy human individuals. Clones were read by immunoSEQ multiplex PCR, and TCRdb kept only the in-frame ones, dropping some. The sample lists roughly 2,000,000 clones, approximately 94% occurring once. Terminally differentiated effector memory CD45RA+ cells were excluded by CCR7 positive selection of CD45RO-negative cells. Sequenced material: naive CD8+ T cells sorted from blood. These TCRs come from a man aged 18 to 29 in good health.

The V and J genes are TRBV28 and TRBJ1-1; 7 nucleotides agree with TRBD1. This CDR3 contains 13 residues. Germline assignment: CDR1 MDHEN and CDR2 SYDVKM. The junction had 2 bases not matched to a gene; V was cut back by 6 bases and J by 1 base. This CDR3 reads CASSTGENTEAFF. The CDR3 nucleotides read TGTGCCAGCAGCACAGGGGAGAACACTGAAGCTTTCTTT. The variable domain in full, completed from reference TRBV28 and TRBJ1-1, reads DVKVTQSSRYLVKRTGEKVFLECVQDMDHENMFWYRQDPGLGLRLIYFSYDVKMKEKGDIPEGYSVSREKKERFSLILESASTNQTSMYLCASSTGENTEAFFGQGTRLTVV.

The chain is built from TRBV10-3 and TRBJ2-7; D not certain. CDR3 length: 16 residues. Germline CDR1 reads ENHRY; CDR2 reads SYGVKD. V dropped 5 bases and J dropped 3 bases, with 20 bases sitting between them. The CDR3 sequence: CAISPLSIQTVYEQYF. CDR3 bases: TGTGCCATCAGTCCTCTCTCTATCCAGACTGTCTACGAGCAGTACTTC.

The V and J genes are TRBV29-1 and TRBJ2-7; 8 bases align to TRBD2. This CDR3 spans 13 amino acids. Germline V gives CDR1 SQVTM, CDR2 ANQGSEA. Germline trimming cut 4 bases from V and 7 bases from J; bases unmatched to any gene: 9. CDR3 region: CSVGTSLDGEQYF. The CDR3 nucleotides read TGCAGCGTTGGGACTAGCCTCGATGGGGAGCAGTACTTC.

V is TRBV25-1 and J is TRBJ2-6; D remains ambiguous. V was shortened by 0 bases and J by 3 bases, with 6 bases between the two germline ends. Germline V gene lookup returns CDR1 MGHDK and CDR2 SYGVNS. CDR3 size: 15 residues. For the CDR3, the DNA is TGTGCCAGCAGTGAATACAGGAATGGGGCCAACGTCCTGACTTTC. This sequence encodes CASSEYRNGANVLTF.

V is TRBV5-6 and J is TRBJ2-5, with D possibly matching TRBD1 (5 bases). There are 15 residues in the CDR3. From germline, CDR1 is SGHDT and CDR2 YYEEEE. V was trimmed by 4 bases and J by 5 bases, leaving 18 bases between them. This CDR3 is CASSPEDTNPETQYF. CDR3 bases: TGTGCCAGCAGCCCCGAGGACACCAACCCTGAGACCCAGTACTTC.

CDR3 sequence reads: CASSSGTGGSQPQHF. Here the CDR3 DNA reads TGTGCCAGCAGTTCCGGGACAGGGGGTAGTCAGCCCCAGCATTTT. This rearrangement joins TRBV27 to TRBJ1-5; the match to TRBD1 covers 11 bases. Germline V CDR1 and CDR2: MNHEY, SMNVEV (reference sequence). V was pared by 4 bases and J by 6 bases, with 5 bases of the junction left unmatched. The CDR3 contains 15 residues.

This chain uses TRBV2 with TRBJ2-3; D is perhaps TRBD1 or TRBD2 (6 bases each). V was clipped by 3 bases and J by 3 bases, with 13 bases between them. CDR1 and CDR2 (germline): SNHLY, FYNNEI. The CDR3 length is 15 residues. The CDR3 loop is CASSEQGRFTDTQYF. In DNA, the CDR3 is TGTGCCAGCAGTGAGCAGGGGAGGTTTACAGATACGCAGTATTTT. The full variable domain, in which reference TRBV2 and TRBJ2-3 provide the parts outside the CDR3, is EPEVTQTPSHQVTQMGQEVILRCVPISNHLYFYWYRQILGQKVEFLVSFYNNEISEKSEIFDDQFSVERPDGSNFTLKIRSTKLEDSAMYFCASSEQGRFTDTQYFGPGTRLTVL.